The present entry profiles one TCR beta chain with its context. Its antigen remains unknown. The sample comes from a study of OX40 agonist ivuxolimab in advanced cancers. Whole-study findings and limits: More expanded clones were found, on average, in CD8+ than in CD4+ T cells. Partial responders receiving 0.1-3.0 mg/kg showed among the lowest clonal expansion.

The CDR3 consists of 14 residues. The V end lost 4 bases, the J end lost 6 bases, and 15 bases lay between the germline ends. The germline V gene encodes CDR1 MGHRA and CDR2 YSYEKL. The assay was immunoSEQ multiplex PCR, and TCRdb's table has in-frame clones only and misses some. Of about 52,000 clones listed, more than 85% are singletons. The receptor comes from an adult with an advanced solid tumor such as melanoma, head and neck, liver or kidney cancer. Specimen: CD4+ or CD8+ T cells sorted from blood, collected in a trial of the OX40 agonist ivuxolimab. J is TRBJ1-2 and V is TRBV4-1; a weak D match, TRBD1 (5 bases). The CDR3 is CASSPPQAGNGYTF. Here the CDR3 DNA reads TGCGCCAGCAGCCCCCCTCAGGCAGGGAATGGCTACACCTTC.